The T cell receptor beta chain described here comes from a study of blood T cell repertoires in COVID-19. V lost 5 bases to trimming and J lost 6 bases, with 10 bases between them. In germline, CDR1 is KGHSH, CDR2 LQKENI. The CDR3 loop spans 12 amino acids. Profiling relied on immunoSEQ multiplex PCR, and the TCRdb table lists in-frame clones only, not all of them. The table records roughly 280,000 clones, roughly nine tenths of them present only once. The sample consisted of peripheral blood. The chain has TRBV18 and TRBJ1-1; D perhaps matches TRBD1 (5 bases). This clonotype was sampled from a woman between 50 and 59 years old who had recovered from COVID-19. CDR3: CASSTGGAEAFF. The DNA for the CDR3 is TGTGCCAGCTCAACGGGGGGGGCTGAAGCTTTCTTT.